One and the same sample provided the 16 T cell receptor beta chains below, sequenced in a study of tumor-infiltrating lymphocytes in primary liver carcinoma. Unsorted whole blood supplied the RNA, and germline DNA was extracted too. TCR beta cDNA was prepared out of around 460 ng total RNA by means of a constant-region primer. Libraries covering TCR beta were generated through three nested multiplex PCR rounds (using a slightly modified ARM-PCR). For around 9 cycles apiece, the opening two PCR rounds ran with TRBV1-TRBV30 forward primers and a C-beta reverse primer. MiXCR, run by TCRdb on the multiplex PCR reads, gives a single entry per CDR3 protein. This sample has 300,000 to 400,000 distinct CDR3 sequences, with less than 70% found just once. The specimen was peripheral blood. The receptors originated from a man between 40 and 49 years old with primary liver carcinoma and hepatitis B virus infection.

On this clonotype: Germline and junction disagree at one end, which may indicate a read error. The chain recombines TRBV4-1 with TRBJ2-1; a possible D gene is TRBD2 (5 bases). Per the germline V gene, CDR1 is MGHRA and CDR2 is YSYEKL. This CDR3 has 15 residues. CDR3 bases: TGCGCCGGCAGCCAAGTAAAATTAACGGGGTTTGGGCAGTTCTTC. Its translation: CAGSQVKLTGFGQFF.

Worth noting for this clonotype: This may be a read error, as it is one base from a much larger clone. V usage is TRBV4-1 and J usage is TRBJ2-1, with TRBD2 matching 10 bases. J gave up 7 bases and V 6 bases, and 12 bases lay outside the gene matches. The CDR3 has 16 amino acids. The germline V gene encodes CDR1 MGHRA and CDR2 YSYEKL. The CDR3 region is CASRASGTSERNEQFF. The CDR3 nucleotides are TGCGCCAGCAGAGCCTCAGGGACTAGCGAAAGAAATGAGCAGTTCTTC.

This clonotype has more than one count but fewer than ten. The chain carries TRBV10-3 and TRBJ2-1; TRBD2 matches 12 bases. Trimming removed 7 bases from V and 0 bases from J; junction bases left unmatched: 13. Per the germline V gene, CDR1 is ENHRY and CDR2 is SYGVKD. The CDR3 contains 19 residues. The CDR3 spells CAITQTVTSGSRSYNEQFF. In nucleotides, the CDR3 is TGTGCCATCACCCAGACAGTGACTAGCGGGAGTCGCTCCTACAATGAGCAGTTCTTC.

Regarding this clonotype: Germline and junction disagree at one end, which may indicate a read error. The chain has TRBV28 and TRBJ2-7; D gene unclear. The CDR3 is made up of 13 amino acids. Germline V gene lookup returns CDR1 MDHEN and CDR2 SYDVKM. CDR3 DNA sequence: TGTGCCACCCAGTCCGACCTATCCTACGATCAGTACTTC. Translated: CATQSDLSYDQYF.

On this clonotype itself: With a much larger clone just one base away, this may be a read error. CDR3 sequence: CASRVSGLSSYEQYF. CDR3 sequence (DNA): TGTGCCAGCAGGGTATCGGGTTTGAGCTCCTACGAGCAGTACTTC. The chain joins TRBV6-5 to TRBJ2-7, with D unresolved. CDR3 length: 15 amino acids. V was trimmed by 6 bases and J by 0 bases, leaving 15 bases between them. CDR1 and CDR2 from the germline V gene are MNHEY and SVGAGI.

About this clonotype itself: A much larger clone sits a single nucleotide away, making a read error possible. CDR3 nucleotides: TGTGCCAGCAAGGCAGAACAAGAGACCCAGTACTTC. This encodes CASKAEQETQYF. The chain uses TRBV6-1 and TRBJ2-5, with D hard to call. CDR1 and CDR2 from the germline V gene are MNHNS and SASEGT. V was trimmed by 7 bases and J by 2 bases, leaving 8 bases between them. The CDR3 consists of 12 residues.

Remarks on this clonotype: This may be a read error, as it is one base from a much larger clone. The chain combines TRBV12-3 or TRBV12-4 with TRBJ2-7; no clear D. This CDR3 spans 13 amino acids. The CDR3: CTSSLGLPYEQYF. The CDR3 region has the DNA TGTACCAGCAGTTTAGGCCTGCCTTACGAGCAGTACTTC.

Details on this clonotype: The conserved phenylalanine or tryptophan is not found at the CDR3 terminus, so this likely reflects a read error. The chain employs TRBV6-5 and TRBJ1-1, with TRBD1 matching over 9 bases. V shed 6 bases, J shed 11 bases, and the junction held 10 bases outside the gene matches. The CDR3 length is 13 residues. Germline-derived CDR1 and CDR2 are MNHEY and SVGAGI. The CDR3 reads CASRFTGGERAFS. As DNA, the CDR3 is TGTGCCAGCAGATTTACAGGGGGCGAAAGGGCTTTCTCT.

Worth noting for this clonotype: A read error is possible here, since a much larger clone lies one base away. The chain couples TRBV10-3 to TRBJ2-6, with D tentatively TRBD1 or TRBD2 (5 bases each). CDR1 and CDR2 (germline): ENHRY, SYGVKD. The CDR3 has 17 amino acids. V was shortened by 10 bases and J by 0 bases, with 19 bases between the two germline ends. CDR3 nucleotides: TGTGCCACACTCGGGGCAGCCGATCCCTCTGGGGCCAACGTCCTGACTTTC. Translated, it gives CATLGAADPSGANVLTF.

CDR3: CSIAGPAGELFF. The CDR3 DNA is TGCAGCATTGCGGGGCCGGCCGGGGAGCTGTTTTTT. The chain joins TRBV29-1 to TRBJ2-2; weak D call: TRBD2 (6 bases). CDR1 is SQVTM and CDR2 is ANQGSEA in the germline V gene. The CDR3 length is 12 residues. V shed 8 bases and J shed 6 bases, with 13 bases lying between them.

This clonotype was seen a few times. The chain couples TRBV5-4 to TRBJ2-3; 14 bases fit TRBD2. From germline, CDR1 is SGHNT and CDR2 YYREEE (reference sequence). J gave up 6 bases and V 4 bases, and 7 bases lay outside the gene matches. This CDR3 comprises 16 residues. Written as DNA, the CDR3 is TGTGCCAGCAGCGTGCGGACTAGCGGGAGGCGGGATACGCAGTATTTT. This codes for CASSVRTSGRRDTQYF.

V gene TRBV6-1 combines with J gene TRBJ2-3; either TRBD1 or TRBD2 may fit D (6 bases each). This CDR3 has 16 amino acids. Trimming shortened V by 7 bases and J by 7 bases, and 24 bases separated the two germline ends. The germline gives CDR1 MNHNS, CDR2 SASEGT. The CDR3 region has the DNA TGTGCCAGCAAGGACAGAGGTCTGACTAGGGGCTATACGCAGTATTTT. Protein sequence: CASKDRGLTRGYTQYF.

A word on this clonotype: A much larger clonotype is one base distant, so this may be a read error. This chain joins TRBV12-3 or TRBV12-4 and TRBJ1-2; 10 bases are shared with TRBD1. The ends lost 7 bases at V and 3 bases at J; junction bases unmatched: 2. The CDR3 has 13 amino acids. The DNA for the CDR3 is TGTGCCAGCATGGGGACAGGGGACTATGGCTACACCTTC. Its protein product is CASMGTGDYGYTF.

Worth noting for this clonotype: This may stem from a read error, because a much larger clone lies one nucleotide away. V usage is TRBV6-5 and J usage is TRBJ2-4, with a tentative D call TRBD2 (5 bases). Germline CDR1 reads MNHEY; CDR2 reads SVGAGI. The CDR3 has 16 amino acids. The CDR3 nucleotides are TGTTCCAGCAGTTACTCGAGGGAAATAGCCAAAAACATTCAGTACTTC. This translates into CSSSYSREIAKNIQYF.

Comments on this clonotype: This may arise from a read error, as a much more abundant clone is one base away. J is TRBJ2-7 and V is TRBV4-1; TRBD2 aligns across 8 bases. The CDR3 sequence is 17 residues long. Germline V gives CDR1 MGHRA, CDR2 YSYEKL. Trimming took 4 bases from V and 1 from J; bases not matched to a gene: 12. In DNA form, the CDR3 reads TGCGCCAGCAGCCCAGGTCCCCTCGCGGGGGGTTCCTACGAGCAGTACTTC. Translated: CASSPGPLAGGSYEQYF.

This clonotype was counted a single time. Germline is not matched at one junction end, which may reflect a read error. The chain carries TRBV11-2 and TRBJ2-7; 10 bases fit TRBD1. From germline, CDR1 is SGHAT and CDR2 FQNNGV. The CDR3 has 13 amino acids. CDR3 loop: CAGSSTGGYKQYF. The CDR3 bases are TGTGCCGGCAGCTCGACAGGGGGCTACAAGCAATACTTC.